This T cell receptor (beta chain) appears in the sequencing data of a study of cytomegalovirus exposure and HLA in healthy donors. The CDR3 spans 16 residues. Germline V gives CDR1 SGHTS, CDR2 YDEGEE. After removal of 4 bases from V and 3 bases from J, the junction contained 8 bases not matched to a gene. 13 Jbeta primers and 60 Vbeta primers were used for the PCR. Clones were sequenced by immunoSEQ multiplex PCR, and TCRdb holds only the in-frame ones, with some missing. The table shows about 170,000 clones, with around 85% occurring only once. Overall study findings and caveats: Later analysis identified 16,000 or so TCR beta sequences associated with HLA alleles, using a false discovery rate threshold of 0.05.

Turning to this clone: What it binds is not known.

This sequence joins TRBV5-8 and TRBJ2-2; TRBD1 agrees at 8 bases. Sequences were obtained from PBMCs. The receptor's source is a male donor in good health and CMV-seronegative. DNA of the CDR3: TGTGCCAGCAGCCACCTAGGGACAGGCCACACCGGGGAGCTGTTTTTT. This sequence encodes CASSHLGTGHTGELFF.